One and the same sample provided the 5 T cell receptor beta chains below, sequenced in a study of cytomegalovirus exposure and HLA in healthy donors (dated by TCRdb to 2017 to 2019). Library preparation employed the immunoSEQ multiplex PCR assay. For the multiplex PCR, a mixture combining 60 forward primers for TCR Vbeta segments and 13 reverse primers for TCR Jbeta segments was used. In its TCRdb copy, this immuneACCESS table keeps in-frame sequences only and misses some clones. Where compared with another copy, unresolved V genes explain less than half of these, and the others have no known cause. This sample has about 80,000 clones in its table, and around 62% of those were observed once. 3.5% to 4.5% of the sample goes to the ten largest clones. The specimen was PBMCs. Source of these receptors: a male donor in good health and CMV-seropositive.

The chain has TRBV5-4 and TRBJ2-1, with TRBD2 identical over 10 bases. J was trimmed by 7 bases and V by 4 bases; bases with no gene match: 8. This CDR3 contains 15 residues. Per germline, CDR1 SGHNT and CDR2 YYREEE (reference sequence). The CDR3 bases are TGTGCCAGCAGCGGAAAAGCGGGGGGGCTTAATGAGCAGTTCTTC. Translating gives CASSGKAGGLNEQFF.

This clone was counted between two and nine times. The CDR3 is CASSISTSSSTDTQYF. The DNA for the CDR3 is TGTGCCAGTAGTATCTCGACAAGTAGTAGCACAGATACGCAGTATTTT. The V gene is TRBV19, the J gene TRBJ2-3; the D is unclear. Trimming left V 3 bases short and J 0 bases short, with 13 bases between. Germline V lookup: CDR1 LNHDA, CDR2 SQIVND (reference sequence). The CDR3 loop spans 16 amino acids.

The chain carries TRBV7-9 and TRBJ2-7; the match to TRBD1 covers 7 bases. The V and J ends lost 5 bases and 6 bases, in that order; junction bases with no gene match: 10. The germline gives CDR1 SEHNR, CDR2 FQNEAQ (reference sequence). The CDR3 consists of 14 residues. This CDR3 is CASSPPTGITEQYF. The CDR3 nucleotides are TGTGCCAGCAGCCCACCGACAGGGATCACCGAGCAGTACTTC.

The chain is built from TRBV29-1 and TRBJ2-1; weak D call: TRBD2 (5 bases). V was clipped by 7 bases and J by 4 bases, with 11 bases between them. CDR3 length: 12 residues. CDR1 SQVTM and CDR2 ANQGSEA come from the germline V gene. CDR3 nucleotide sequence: TGCAGCGCTACCGGGGTGTACAATGAGCAGTTCTTC. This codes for CSATGVYNEQFF.

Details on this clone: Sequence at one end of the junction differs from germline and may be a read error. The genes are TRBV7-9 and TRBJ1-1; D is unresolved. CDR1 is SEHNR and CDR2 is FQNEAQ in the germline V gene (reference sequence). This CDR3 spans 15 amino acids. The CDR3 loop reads CSSSLDSLWNTEAFF. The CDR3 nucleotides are TGTTCCAGCAGCTTAGATTCTCTTTGGAACACTGAAGCTTTCTTT.